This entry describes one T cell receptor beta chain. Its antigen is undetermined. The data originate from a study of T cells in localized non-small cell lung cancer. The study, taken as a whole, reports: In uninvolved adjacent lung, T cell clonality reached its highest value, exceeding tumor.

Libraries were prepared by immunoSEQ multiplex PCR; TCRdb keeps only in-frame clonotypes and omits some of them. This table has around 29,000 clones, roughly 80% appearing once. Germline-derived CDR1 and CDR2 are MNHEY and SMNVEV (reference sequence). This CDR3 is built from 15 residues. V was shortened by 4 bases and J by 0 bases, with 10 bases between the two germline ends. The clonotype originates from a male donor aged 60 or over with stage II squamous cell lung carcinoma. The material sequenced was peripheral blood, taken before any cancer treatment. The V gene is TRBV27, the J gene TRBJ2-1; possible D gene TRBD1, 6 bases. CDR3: CASSYTGSSYNEQFF. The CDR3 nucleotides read TGTGCCAGCAGTTATACAGGGAGCTCCTACAATGAGCAGTTCTTC.